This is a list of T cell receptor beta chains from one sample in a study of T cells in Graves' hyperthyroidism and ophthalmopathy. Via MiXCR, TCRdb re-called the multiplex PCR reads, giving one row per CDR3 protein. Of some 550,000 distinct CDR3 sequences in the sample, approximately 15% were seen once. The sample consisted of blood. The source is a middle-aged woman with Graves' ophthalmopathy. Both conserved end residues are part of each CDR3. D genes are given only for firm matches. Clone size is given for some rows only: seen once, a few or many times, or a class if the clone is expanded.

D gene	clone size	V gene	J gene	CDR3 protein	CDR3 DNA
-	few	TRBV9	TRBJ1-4	CASSLRQATNEKLFF	TGTGCCAGCAGCCTTAGACAAGCAACTAATGAAAAACTGTTTTTT
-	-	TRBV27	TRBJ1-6	CASTSGTPGSSSYNSPLHF	TGTGCCAGCACCTCGGGGACACCTGGTTCGAGCTCCTATAATTCACCCCTCCACTTT
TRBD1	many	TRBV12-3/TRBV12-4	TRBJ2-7	CASSGQGWGEQYF	TGTGCCAGCAGTGGACAGGGCTGGGGCGAGCAGTACTTC
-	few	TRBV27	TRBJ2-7	CASSPSNSGEQYF	TGTGCCAGCAGCCCCTCAAACAGCGGGGAGCAGTACTTC
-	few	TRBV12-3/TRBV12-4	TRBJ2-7	CASSFLDSPATEQYF	TGTGCCAGCAGTTTCTTGGACAGTCCCGCCACCGAGCAGTACTTC
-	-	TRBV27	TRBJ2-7	CASSLAGNSYEQYF	TGTGCCAGCAGTCTAGCTGGAAACTCCTACGAGCAGTACTTC
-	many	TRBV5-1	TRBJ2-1	CASSLAVGRSSYNEQFF	TGCGCCAGCAGCTTGGCGGTCGGGAGAAGCTCCTACAATGAGCAGTTCTTC
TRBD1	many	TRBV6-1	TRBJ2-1	CASKLGQGGSHNEQFF	TGTGCCAGCAAGCTAGGACAGGGTGGGTCGCACAATGAGCAGTTCTTC
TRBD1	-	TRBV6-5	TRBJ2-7	CASSYGGQGSAGEQYF	TGTGCCAGCAGTTACGGCGGACAGGGATCCGCAGGGGAGCAGTACTTC
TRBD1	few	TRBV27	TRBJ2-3	CASRSITGVPFTDTQYF	TGTGCCAGCAGATCCATTACAGGGGTACCCTTTACAGATACGCAGTATTTT
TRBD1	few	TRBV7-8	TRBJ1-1	CASSRDRRGITEAFF	TGTGCCAGCAGCCGGGACAGGCGAGGAATCACTGAAGCTTTCTTT
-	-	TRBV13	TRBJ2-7	CASSQTLGPGDGEQYF	TGTGCCAGCAGCCAAACGTTGGGGCCAGGGGACGGCGAGCAGTACTTC
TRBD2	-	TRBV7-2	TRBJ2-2	CASSLALGFERGRWAGELFF	TGTGCCAGCAGCTTAGCATTGGGTTTCGAGCGGGGGAGATGGGCCGGGGAGCTGTTTTTT
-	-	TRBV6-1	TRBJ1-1	CASSPPGAAEAFF	TGTGCCAGCAGCCCCCCAGGGGCCGCTGAAGCTTTCTTT